These 25 T cell receptor beta chains were sequenced from one sample in a study of breast tumors, draining lymph nodes, adjacent tissues. MiXCR, applied by TCRdb to the multiplex PCR reads, yields one record per CDR3 protein. The repertoire holds approximately 23,000 distinct CDR3 sequences, with roughly three quarters as singletons. The material sequenced was tumor-adjacent breast tissue. The receptors shown here come from a female donor with breast cancer. Some clones in this sample may be carry-over from other donors' samples.

This clonotype was observed many times. This CDR3 reads CSARDILAGQLAKNIQYF. As DNA, the CDR3 is TGCAGTGCTAGAGATATTCTAGCGGGTCAGTTAGCCAAAAACATTCAGTACTTC. This chain connects TRBV20-1 to TRBJ2-4, with 8 bases that match TRBD2. In germline, CDR1 is DFQATT, CDR2 SNEGSKA (reference sequence). CDR3 length: 18 residues. The J segment lost 0 bases and the V segment lost 0 bases, leaving 10 bases of the junction unmatched.

As concerns this clonotype: At one end, the junction sequence differs from germline, possibly due to a read error. The chain combines TRBV13 with TRBJ1-4; D is possibly TRBD1 (5 bases). Germline CDR1 reads PRHDT; CDR2 reads FYEKMQ (reference sequence). This CDR3 comprises 15 residues. This CDR3 reads CASSPGRATNEKLFF. In DNA form, the CDR3 reads TGTGCCAGCAGCCCGGGACGGGCAACTAATGAAAAGCTGTTTTTT. The full variable domain, rest sourced from reference TRBV13 and TRBJ1-4, is AAGVIQSPRHLIKEKRETATLKCYPIPRHDTVYWYQQGPGQDPQFLISFYEKMQSDKGSIPDRFSAQQFSDYHSELNMSSLELGDSALYFCASSPGRATNEKLFFGSGTQLSVL.

The chain is built from TRBV7-9 and TRBJ2-3; 10 bases align to TRBD1. V lost 5 bases to trimming and J lost 1 base; unmatched junction nucleotides: 6. This CDR3 is built from 16 residues. CDR1 and CDR2 (germline): SEHNR, FQNEAQ (reference sequence). The CDR3 here is CASSPRTGGGTDTQYF. In nucleotides, the CDR3 is TGTGCCAGCAGCCCCCGGACAGGGGGAGGCACAGATACGCAGTATTTT.

In its sample, this clonotype ranks as medium-sized. As DNA, the CDR3 is TGTGCCAGCAGTTACTCTGGGGGGACAGATACGCAGTATTTT. Protein: CASSYSGGTDTQYF. The chain couples TRBV6-5 to TRBJ2-3, with D tentatively TRBD2 (6 bases). Germline values: CDR1 MNHEY, CDR2 SVGAGI. The CDR3 spans 14 residues. Deletions cut 0 bases from V and 3 bases from J, with 7 bases between.

This clonotype was counted ten times or more. This sequence joins TRBV6-5 and TRBJ2-3, with D possibly being TRBD1 (6 bases). This CDR3 is built from 16 residues. The V and J ends lost 6 bases and 2 bases respectively, with 18 bases between them. Germline CDR1 and CDR2: MNHEY and SVGAGI. The CDR3 spells CASSTLRAGDTDTQYF. In DNA, the CDR3 is TGTGCCAGCAGCACACTAAGGGCAGGGGACACAGATACGCAGTATTTT.

V is TRBV14 and J is TRBJ2-7; TRBD1 or TRBD2 may be the D gene (6 bases each). V was shortened by 3 bases and J by 0 bases, with 12 bases between the two germline ends. Germline assignment: CDR1 SGHDN and CDR2 FVKESK. The CDR3 is 15 residues long. The CDR3 DNA follows: TGTGCCAGCAGCCAGTCGGGGGCCCCCTCCTACGAGCAGTACTTC. It encodes CASSQSGAPSYEQYF.

The chain recombines TRBV20-1 with TRBJ1-3; the match to TRBD1 covers 8 bases. This CDR3 is 14 amino acids long. Unmatched junction bases numbered 1, after V lost 3 bases and J lost 0 bases. Germline V CDR1 and CDR2: DFQATT, SNEGSKA (reference sequence). CDR3 loop: CSASQGASGNTIYF. CDR3 sequence (DNA): TGCAGTGCTAGTCAGGGGGCCTCTGGAAACACCATATATTTT.

In this sample, this clonotype is medium-sized. V gene TRBV7-8 combines with J gene TRBJ1-2; TRBD1 matches at 8 bases. J was trimmed by 6 bases and V by 5 bases; bases with no gene match: 11. CDR3 length equals 15 residues. The germline V gene encodes CDR1 SGHVS and CDR2 FQNEAQ. The CDR3 spells CASSARTGTQDGYTF. CDR3 nucleotide sequence: TGTGCCAGCAGCGCCCGGACAGGGACTCAGGATGGCTACACCTTC.

This clonotype qualifies as medium-sized. This chain connects TRBV11-3 to TRBJ2-3; TRBD2 agrees at 7 bases. Trimming cost V 5 bases and J 4 bases; bases outside gene matches: 6. This CDR3 has 14 residues. Germline CDR1 reads SGHNT; CDR2 reads YENEEA. The CDR3 DNA reads TGTGCCAGCAGCGGGAGGGCCCATCCAGATACGCAGTATTTT. It codes for CASSGRAHPDTQYF.

V gene TRBV7-8 combines with J gene TRBJ2-3, with no clear D. The CDR3 extends over 16 amino acids. V lost 1 base and J 3 bases, leaving 14 bases between the germline ends. CDR1 is SGHVS and CDR2 is FQNEAQ in the germline V gene. CDR3 DNA: TGTGCCAGCAGCTTAGTACGCGGAATCGGTACAGATACGCAGTATTTT. Encoded protein: CASSLVRGIGTDTQYF.

In its sample, this clonotype was seen many times. This chain uses TRBV6-4 with TRBJ2-1; a weak D match, TRBD1 (5 bases). The V gene lost 5 bases and the J gene lost 6 bases, with 23 bases spanning the gap. CDR3 length equals 17 residues. Germline assignment: CDR1 MRHNA and CDR2 SNTAGT. CDR3: CASSPPTVLFWVNEQFF. CDR3 nucleotide sequence: TGTGCCAGCAGTCCCCCGACAGTTTTGTTTTGGGTCAATGAGCAGTTCTTC.

This clonotype was seen more than once but under ten times. The gene calls are TRBV15 and TRBJ2-3; 7 nucleotides agree with TRBD2. There are 17 residues in the CDR3. Germline CDR1 reads LNHNV; CDR2 reads YYDKDF (reference sequence). With 0 bases clipped from V and 2 bases from J, the junction kept 8 bases outside the gene matches. The CDR3: CATSRERGSGYTDTQYF. DNA for the CDR3: TGTGCCACCAGCAGAGAAAGGGGTAGCGGGTACACAGATACGCAGTATTTT.

This clonotype was picked up one time. The chain uses TRBV28 and TRBJ2-5; 15 bases agree with TRBD2. The CDR3 is 18 residues long. Per the germline V gene, CDR1 is MDHEN and CDR2 is SYDVKM. J was trimmed by 10 bases and V by 3 bases; bases with no gene match: 15. The CDR3 region has the DNA TGTGCCAGCAGTTTTCCCGGACTAGCGGGGGGGGGCAGGATGGTCCAGTACTTC. Amino acids: CASSFPGLAGGGRMVQYF. The entire variable domain, with the rest obtained from reference TRBV28 and TRBJ2-5, is as follows: DVKVTQSSRYLVKRTGEKVFLECVQDMDHENMFWYRQDPGLGLRLIYFSYDVKMKEKGDIPEGYSVSREKKERFSLILESASTNQTSMYLCASSFPGLAGGGRMVQYFGPGTRLLVL.

This clonotype came up many times. This chain uses TRBV5-4 with TRBJ2-3; TRBD2 aligns across 11 bases. Germline lookup yields CDR1 SGHNT and CDR2 YYREEE (reference sequence). With 0 bases clipped from V and 2 bases from J, the junction kept 20 bases outside the gene matches. This CDR3 has 22 residues. CDR3: CASSLGPWQGATSGGFTDTQYF. CDR3 nucleotide sequence: TGTGCCAGCAGCTTGGGTCCCTGGCAGGGAGCAACTAGCGGGGGATTCACAGATACGCAGTATTTT.

This clonotype was found a few times. One end of the junction does not line up with germline, which may come from a read error. The CDR3 sequence: CASGLGQAMGTRSYEQYF. For the CDR3, the DNA is TGTGCCAGCGGCTTAGGGCAGGCAATGGGGACTCGATCCTACGAGCAGTACTTC. This rearrangement joins TRBV7-4 to TRBJ2-7; tentatively, D is TRBD2 (6 bases). The germline gives CDR1 SGHVT, CDR2 SQSDAQ. The CDR3 is 18 residues long.

The rearrangement uses TRBV5-6 and TRBJ2-2, with TRBD1 identical over 7 bases. Germline-derived CDR1 and CDR2 are SGHDT and YYEEEE. This CDR3 comprises 17 residues. The ends lost 0 bases at V and 3 bases at J; junction bases unmatched: 8. The CDR3 is CASSLGTTGRYTGELFF. In nucleotides, the CDR3 is TGTGCCAGCAGCTTGGGGACGACAGGGCGGTACACCGGGGAGCTGTTTTTT.

The genes are TRBV10-3 and TRBJ2-7, with D unclear. This CDR3 is built from 12 residues. Germline V gene sequence: CDR1 ENHRY, CDR2 SYGVKD. The V end lost 6 bases, the J end lost 2 bases, and 8 bases lay between the germline ends. CDR3 region: CAISTYTYEQYF. CDR3 coding DNA: TGTGCCATCAGCACATACACCTACGAGCAGTACTTC.

This clonotype was observed a single time. The rearrangement uses TRBV5-1 and TRBJ2-3; the match to TRBD2 covers 13 bases. Germline V CDR1 and CDR2: SGHRS, YFSETQ. The CDR3 has 14 residues. Losses at the gene ends were 4 bases for V and 14 bases for J; bases not matched to a gene: 10. This chain's CDR3 is CASSPRTSGGGAYF. The CDR3 DNA is TGCGCCAGCAGCCCTCGGACTAGCGGGGGTGGGGCGTATTTT.

The chain carries TRBV18 and TRBJ2-7, with TRBD1 identical over 8 bases. Germline V gives CDR1 KGHSH, CDR2 LQKENI. The V segment lost 0 bases and the J segment 6 bases; nucleotides outside the gene matches: 4. The CDR3 sequence is 14 residues long. The CDR3, as DNA: TGTGCCAGCTCACCACCGGCAGGGGGCGGCGAGCAGTACTTC. It is translated as CASSPPAGGGEQYF.

The chain is built from TRBV20-1 and TRBJ2-1; D not certain. Germline CDR1 and CDR2: DFQATT and SNEGSKA (reference sequence). There are 14 residues in the CDR3. V was cut by 6 bases and J by 5 bases, with 17 bases left in between. CDR3 in DNA: TGCAGTGCCCCGGACCCGTCGGTCCACAATGAGCAGTTCTTC. Its translation: CSAPDPSVHNEQFF.

The V and J genes are TRBV5-1 and TRBJ1-3; 7 bases are a match to TRBD1. This CDR3 comprises 17 residues. In germline, CDR1 is SGHRS, CDR2 YFSETQ. Trimming removed 1 base from V and 4 bases from J; junction bases left unmatched: 11. The CDR3 is CASSLSGQRSGGNTIYF. The CDR3 DNA reads TGCGCCAGCAGCTTGTCGGGACAGCGTTCGGGAGGAAACACCATATATTTT.

CDR3 residues: CASSPFPKGSSYEQYF. The CDR3 region has the DNA TGTGCCAGCAGCCCCTTTCCGAAGGGGAGCTCCTACGAGCAGTACTTC. The rearrangement joins TRBV16 to TRBJ2-7, with D perhaps being TRBD1 or TRBD2 (5 bases each). Germline V gives CDR1 KGHSY, CDR2 FQNENV. There are 16 residues in the CDR3. The ends were cut back, 4 bases at V and 0 bases at J, with 16 bases in the middle.

The chain uses TRBV12-3 or TRBV12-4 and TRBJ2-1; 9 bases line up with TRBD2. CDR3 size: 14 residues. The junction had 9 bases not matched to a gene; V was cut back by 8 bases and J by 7 bases. The DNA for the CDR3 is TGTGCCAGCGGATTAGCGGGAGTGGAAAATGAGCAGTTCTTC. Translation gives CASGLAGVENEQFF.

In its sample, this clonotype was seen once. V is TRBV19 and J is TRBJ2-1, with 7 bases aligning to TRBD2. V was pared by 8 bases and J by 6 bases, with 10 bases of the junction left unmatched. The CDR3 spans 14 residues. Germline CDR1 is LNHDA and CDR2 is SQIVND (reference sequence). CDR3 sequence: CASLASAGFNEQFF. Here the CDR3 DNA reads TGTGCCAGTCTCGCGTCAGCGGGATTCAATGAGCAGTTCTTC.

This clonotype is a singleton in its sample. J is TRBJ2-7 and V is TRBV7-6; TRBD1 matches at 10 bases. Germline V gives CDR1 SGHVS, CDR2 FNYEAQ. The CDR3 is made up of 16 amino acids. Germline trimming cut 5 bases from V and 9 bases from J; bases unmatched to any gene: 16. The CDR3 sequence: CASSQEPGQGSFGQYF. The CDR3 DNA reads as TGTGCCAGCAGCCAGGAGCCGGGACAGGGGTCCTTCGGGCAGTACTTC.